The T cell receptor beta chain under discussion was sequenced for a study of blood T cell repertoires in COVID-19. As for the study in general: From T cells, B-cell-depleted T cells, or PBMCs came the material, which was cDNA or gDNA.

This table comes from immunoSEQ multiplex PCR, and its TCRdb copy is limited to in-frame clones, with some not included. The sample has roughly 100,000 clones; about 91% are singletons. The CDR3 totals 14 residues. V trimming: 2 bases; J trimming: 6 bases; junction bases outside the gene matches: 6. Germline CDR1 reads MNHNY; CDR2 reads SVGAGI (reference sequence). Seattle participants joined during active infection and were tracked over time. The chain employs TRBV6-6 and TRBJ2-7, with TRBD1 matching 8 bases. The TCR sequence derives from a man aged 45 to 65 with COVID-19, enrolled during active disease. What was sequenced was peripheral blood. Written as DNA, the CDR3 is TGTGCCAGCAGTTACCGACAGGGGCGTCTCGAGCAGTACTTC. Protein sequence: CASSYRQGRLEQYF.